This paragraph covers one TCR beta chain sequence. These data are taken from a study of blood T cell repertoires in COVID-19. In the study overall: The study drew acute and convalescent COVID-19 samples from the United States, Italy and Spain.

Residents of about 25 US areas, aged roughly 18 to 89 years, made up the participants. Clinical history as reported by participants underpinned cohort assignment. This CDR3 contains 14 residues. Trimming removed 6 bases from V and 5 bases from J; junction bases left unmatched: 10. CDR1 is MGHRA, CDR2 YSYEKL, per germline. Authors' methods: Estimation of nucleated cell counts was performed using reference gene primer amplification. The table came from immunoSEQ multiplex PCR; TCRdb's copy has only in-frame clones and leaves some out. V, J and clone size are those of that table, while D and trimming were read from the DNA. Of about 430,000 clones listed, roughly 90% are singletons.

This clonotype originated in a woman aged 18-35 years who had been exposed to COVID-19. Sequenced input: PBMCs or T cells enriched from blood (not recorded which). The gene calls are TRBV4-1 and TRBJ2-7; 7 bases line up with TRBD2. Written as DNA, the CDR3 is TGCGCCAGCAGTCTTCGACTAGCCCCCCACGAGCAGTACTTC. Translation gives CASSLRLAPHEQYF.